Below are 10 T cell receptor beta chains sequenced from a single sample in a study of cytomegalovirus exposure and HLA in healthy donors (dated by TCRdb to about 2017). Preparation of the library involved the immunoSEQ multiplex PCR assay. A mixture of 60 forward primers for TCR Vbeta segments and 13 reverse primers for TCR Jbeta segments was used in the multiplex PCR. The clones in this table, taken by TCRdb from immuneACCESS, are in-frame only. Not every clone is retained; where verified, under half of the shortfall comes from an unresolved V gene, and the cause of the rest is unknown. The sample table lists some 200,000 clones, roughly 80% of them with a count of one. The ten largest clones capture about 1.5% of the sample. Sequencing input: PBMCs. The receptors shown here come from a woman in her late teens or twenties in good health and CMV-seronegative.

V and J are TRBV10-2 and TRBJ2-1; a weak D match, TRBD1 (6 bases). Germline lookup yields CDR1 WSHSY and CDR2 SAAADI. This CDR3 is built from 14 residues. V gave up 8 bases and J gave up 3 bases, with 14 bases separating them. The CDR3 DNA is TGCGCCAGCGGGGACAAATCCTTCTACAATGAGCAGTTCTTC. This sequence encodes CASGDKSFYNEQFF.

In this sample, this clone turned up a few times. The chain recombines TRBV28 with TRBJ1-4; D is possibly TRBD1 (5 bases). The CDR3 is 14 amino acids. Germline V CDR1 and CDR2: MDHEN, SYDVKM. Trimming took 5 bases from V and 0 from J, leaving 7 bases between them. CDR3 region: CASSRQTTNEKLFF. The CDR3 DNA reads TGTGCCAGCAGTCGACAGACAACTAATGAAAAACTGTTTTTT.

The chain employs TRBV7-9 and TRBJ2-1; TRBD1 matches at 9 bases. V shed 10 bases, J shed 6 bases, and the junction held 4 bases outside the gene matches. Germline CDR1 and CDR2: SEHNR and FQNEAQ (reference sequence). This CDR3 spans 12 amino acids. CDR3 bases: TGTGCCATCCCGACAGGGGGCAATGAGCAGTTCTTC. This sequence encodes CAIPTGGNEQFF.

The V gene is TRBV4-1, the J gene TRBJ2-2; TRBD1 matches at 8 bases. This CDR3 is 15 amino acids long. V was clipped by 4 bases and J by 3 bases; unmatched bases: 4. In germline, CDR1 is MGHRA, CDR2 YSYEKL. CDR3 in DNA: TGCGCCAGCAGCCCCCCAGGGGGCTACACCGGGGAGCTGTTTTTT. This sequence encodes CASSPPGGYTGELFF.

Worth noting for this clone: At one end the junction does not follow the germline gene, possibly because of a read error. The chain combines TRBV13 with TRBJ1-2; a weak D match, TRBD1 (6 bases). The CDR3 is 12 residues long. From germline, CDR1 is PRHDT and CDR2 FYEKMQ (reference sequence). CDR3 DNA sequence: TGTGCCAGCAGCTTAGGAGGGGGGGCGCAGGACTTC. Amino acids: CASSLGGGAQDF.

A remark on this clone: Other DNA sequences in this specimen translate into the identical CDR3. V and J are TRBV6-6 and TRBJ2-6; TRBD2 aligns across 7 bases. Per the germline V gene, CDR1 is MNHNY and CDR2 is SVGAGI (reference sequence). The CDR3 covers 15 residues. J gave up 2 bases and V 6 bases, and 4 bases lay outside the gene matches. The CDR3 region is CASRIRGAGANVLTF. The CDR3 nucleotides are TGTGCCAGCAGAATCCGGGGGGCTGGGGCCAACGTCCTGACTTTC.

The chain is built from TRBV9 and TRBJ1-2; 9 bases agree with TRBD1. The CDR3 covers 15 residues. Per germline, CDR1 SGDLS and CDR2 YYNGEE. Germline trimming cut 5 bases from V and 3 bases from J; bases unmatched to any gene: 8. CDR3 sequence reads: CASSSPGQGDYGYTF. CDR3 in DNA: TGTGCCAGCAGTTCGCCGGGACAGGGTGACTATGGCTACACCTTC.

This chain links TRBV27 with TRBJ2-4; TRBD2 aligns across 7 bases. V shed 6 bases and J 4 bases; nucleotides not matched to a gene: 6. The V gene's germline CDR1 is MNHEY and CDR2 SMNVEV (reference sequence). The CDR3 is 14 residues long. CDR3 amino acids: CASRPRGEKNIQYF. CDR3 bases: TGTGCCAGCAGACCCCGGGGGGAGAAAAACATTCAGTACTTC.

The chain couples TRBV28 to TRBJ2-5, with 8 bases that match TRBD1. The V gene end was trimmed by 6 bases and the J gene end by 1 base; junction bases not matched to a gene: 10. From germline, CDR1 is MDHEN and CDR2 SYDVKM. The CDR3 extends over 16 amino acids. Written as DNA, the CDR3 is TGTGCCAGCAGCCCCTTCCGGACAGGGTTCCAAGAGACCCAGTACTTC. Encoded protein: CASSPFRTGFQETQYF.

This rearrangement joins TRBV18 to TRBJ2-3, with D possibly TRBD1 on 5 matching bases. The CDR3 runs to 15 residues. Germline V lookup: CDR1 KGHSH, CDR2 LQKENI. V was trimmed by 8 bases and J by 1 base, leaving 16 bases between them. In DNA form, the CDR3 reads TGTGCCAGCAACAGGAATGCATGGGGCACAGATACGCAGTATTTT. It specifies CASNRNAWGTDTQYF.